The clone carrying this TCR beta chain was seen many times. Its antigen is still unknown. MiXCR was run by TCRdb on the RT-PCR reads, yielding one entry per CDR3 protein. The sample carries more than 400,000 distinct CDR3 sequences, approximately 6.9% recorded once. The length of the CDR3 is 12 residues. Germline V gene data show CDR1 as SEHNR and CDR2 as FQNEAQ (reference sequence). The germline V and J ends were trimmed by 8 bases and 1 base, with 9 bases remaining between them. The sample belongs to a study of response to subunit inactivated influenza vaccine. The study's findings and limits: The authors suggested that every seasonal influenza vaccination recruits few new T cells.

The receptor's source is a man between 50 and 75 years old who received an inactivated influenza vaccine. This chain connects TRBV7-9 to TRBJ2-7; D gene unclear. The material sequenced was PBMCs from blood, taken 23 to 25 months after vaccination. CDR3 in DNA: TGTGCCAGCGCTGGGAAATCCTACGAGCAGTACTTC. Translating gives CASAGKSYEQYF.